This section outlines one TCR beta chain sequence together with its context. Its cognate antigen is unknown. Individual cDNA molecules were tagged with unique molecular identifiers. TCRdb reprocessed the 5' RACE reads with MiXCR, giving one entry per CDR3 protein. The sample holds roughly 56,000 distinct CDR3 sequences, approximately 15% seen once. The sample belongs to a study of early T cells in non-severe SARS-CoV-2 infection. Whole-study context: Chains from this unsorted whole-blood bulk RNA could not be paired. Regarding the study as a whole: Missing private and CD4 specificities, VDJdb matching favored anti-spike CD8 responses.

This CDR3 contains 14 residues. The germline CDR1 and CDR2 sequences are LNHDA and SQIVND (reference sequence). Trimming took 2 bases from V and 8 from J, leaving 13 bases between them. Sequences were derived from whole blood, sampled at baseline. This TCR derives from an adult who was a healthcare worker with PCR-confirmed SARS-CoV-2 infection or an uninfected control (not recorded which). V gene TRBV19 combines with J gene TRBJ2-1; D unclear. This chain's CDR3 is CASSIRAKLDEQFF. The CDR3 region has the DNA TGTGCCAGTAGTATACGCGCCAAGTTGGATGAGCAGTTCTTC.